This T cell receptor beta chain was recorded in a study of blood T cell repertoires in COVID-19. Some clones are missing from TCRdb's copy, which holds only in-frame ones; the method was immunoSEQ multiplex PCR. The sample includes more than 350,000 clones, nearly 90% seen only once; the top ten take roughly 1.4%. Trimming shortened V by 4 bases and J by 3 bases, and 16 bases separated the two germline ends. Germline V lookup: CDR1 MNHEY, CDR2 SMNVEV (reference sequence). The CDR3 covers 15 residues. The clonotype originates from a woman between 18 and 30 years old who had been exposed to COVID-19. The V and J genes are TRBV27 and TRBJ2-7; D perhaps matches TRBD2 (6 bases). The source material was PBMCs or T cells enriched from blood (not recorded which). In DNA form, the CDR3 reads TGTGCCAGCAGTTCGCCTTACGGGAGTTTCTACGAGCAGTACTTC. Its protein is CASSSPYGSFYEQYF.